The source of this T cell receptor beta chain is a study of T cell responses to AZD1222 COVID-19 vaccine. Assay used: immunoSEQ multiplex PCR; TCRdb lists only in-frame clones, some missing. The repertoire holds 120,000 or so clones, approximately 92% seen once, with 4% to 4.5% in the top ten. General study points: Donors were mostly white British, more females; clonal diversity possibly underestimated. Just a handful of AZD1222 recipients tested seropositive at baseline. Of spike-specific TCRs, nearly half reportedly target regions left unmutated in variants.

With respect to this clone: Its antigen is as yet unknown.

J was trimmed by 7 bases and V by 3 bases; bases with no gene match: 11. The CDR3 contains 15 residues. Germline V gene lookup returns CDR1 LNHDA and CDR2 SQIVND (reference sequence). This sample comprised peripheral blood, obtained 28 days after the second dose of the MenACWY control vaccine. This TCR was recovered from an adult who received the MenACWY meningococcal vaccine as a control. The chain is built from TRBV19 and TRBJ1-2, with 7 bases that match TRBD1. The CDR3 sequence is CASSMGTGDRSGYTF. CDR3 nucleotide sequence: TGTGCCAGTAGTATGGGTACAGGGGATAGAAGTGGCTACACCTTC.